The clone carrying this T cell receptor beta chain was seen at least ten times. Its specificity is unknown. The record originates from a study of spatial heterogeneity in lung cancer. About the research overall: Detected sequences consistently included more beta-chain ones than alpha-chain ones.

The library protocol tagged each TCR cDNA with a unique molecular identifier. TCRdb processed the 5' RACE reads anew with MiXCR; each CDR3 protein has one entry. The sample contains over 14,000 distinct CDR3 sequences, 7.5% to 8.5% of which appear only once. V shed 5 bases, J shed 3 bases, and the junction held 14 bases outside the gene matches. This CDR3 is 19 amino acids long. Germline CDR1 reads MNHNY; CDR2 reads SVGAGI (reference sequence). General study results and limits: Resection blood, more than follow-up blood, showed ubiquitous expanded tumor TCRs.

Time point in this sample: sample taken at primary tumor resection. Tumor, nontumor lung or frozen PBMC supplied whole RNA that was sequenced unsorted. The genes are TRBV6-6 and TRBJ2-7; 15 bases agree with TRBD2. The source is a female donor with early-stage non-small cell lung cancer. The sequences come from PBMCs, collected at surgery. CDR3 sequence reads: CASSPAPGTSGRRDYEQYF. CDR3 DNA sequence: TGTGCCAGCAGTCCGGCGCCTGGGACTAGCGGGAGGCGAGACTACGAGCAGTACTTC.